Shown below are 25 T cell receptor beta chains from a single sample sequenced in a study of cytomegalovirus exposure and HLA in healthy donors. TCRdb keeps only in-frame clones here, not all; method: immunoSEQ multiplex PCR. The table includes 160,000 or so clones, 80% to 85% detected once. The sample taken for sequencing was PBMCs. The receptor set was obtained from a man aged 25-40 years in good health and CMV-seropositive.

This clone has only one observation. The rearrangement joins TRBV2 to TRBJ1-1; D is ambiguous. The V and J ends lost 6 bases and 3 bases respectively, with 20 bases between them. CDR3 length: 16 amino acids. Germline V CDR1 and CDR2: SNHLY, FYNNEI. The chain's CDR3 is CASRIRLQDSYTEAFF. The CDR3 nucleotides read TGTGCCAGCAGAATACGGTTACAAGACTCTTACACTGAAGCTTTCTTT.

The rearrangement uses TRBV11-2 and TRBJ1-2, with 9 bases identical to TRBD1. The V gene end was trimmed by 3 bases and the J gene end by 1 base; junction bases not matched to a gene: 3. The CDR3 contains 15 residues. Germline V gene sequence: CDR1 SGHAT, CDR2 FQNNGV. The CDR3, as DNA: TGTGCCAGCAGCTTTCGGACAGGGGTTAACTATGGCTACACCTTC. The encoded protein is CASSFRTGVNYGYTF.

The V call is TRBV7-6, the J call TRBJ2-1, with 8 bases identical to TRBD2. Trimming at V came to 1 base and at J to 1 base, leaving 6 bases not matched to a gene. Per the germline V gene, CDR1 is SGHVS and CDR2 is FNYEAQ. This CDR3 contains 17 residues. This chain's CDR3 is CASSLVDGGGSYNEQFF. CDR3 bases: TGTGCCAGCAGCTTAGTGGATGGCGGGGGGTCCTACAATGAGCAGTTCTTC.

This rearrangement joins TRBV6-5 to TRBJ2-7, with D maybe TRBD1 (5 bases). The germline V gene encodes CDR1 MNHEY and CDR2 SVGAGI. The CDR3 length is 14 residues. Deletions cut 5 bases from V and 2 bases from J, with 13 bases between. CDR3: CASSGHQKPYEQYF. The DNA of the CDR3 is TGTGCCAGCAGTGGACACCAAAAACCCTACGAGCAGTACTTC.

V usage is TRBV5-1 and J usage is TRBJ2-7; no clear D. The CDR3 sequence is 15 residues long. Per germline, CDR1 SGHRS and CDR2 YFSETQ. Deletions cut 0 bases from V and 0 bases from J, with 10 bases between. The CDR3 is CASSLVPESSYEQYF. The DNA for the CDR3 is TGCGCCAGCAGCTTGGTGCCGGAGAGCTCCTACGAGCAGTACTTC.

The chain carries TRBV19 and TRBJ2-3, with D tentatively TRBD2 (5 bases). Trimming cost V 6 bases and J 0 bases, with 10 bases left between them. The CDR3 sequence is 14 residues long. CDR1 and CDR2 (germline): LNHDA, SQIVND (reference sequence). The CDR3 DNA follows: TGTGCCAGTAGCATCCGGACTAGCACAGATACGCAGTATTTT. It specifies CASSIRTSTDTQYF.

The V and J genes are TRBV5-6 and TRBJ1-2, with 8 bases matching TRBD1. This CDR3 is 13 amino acids long. Germline CDR1 reads SGHDT; CDR2 reads YYEEEE. V gave up 4 bases and J gave up 8 bases; unmatched junction bases: 7. CDR3 nucleotides: TGTGCCAGCAGCCTGAACCGGGACAGGGGCTACACCTTC. Translated: CASSLNRDRGYTF.

This chain connects TRBV19 to TRBJ1-2; 7 bases are shared with TRBD1. The CDR3 runs 12 residues. Germline V gene lookup returns CDR1 LNHDA and CDR2 SQIVND (reference sequence). J lost 8 bases, V lost 5 bases, and 5 bases had no gene match. Written as DNA, the CDR3 is TGTGCCAGTAGTGCGGACAGGAGCGGCTACACCTTC. Residues: CASSADRSGYTF. Drawing the rest from reference TRBV19 and TRBJ1-2, the complete variable domain is DGGITQSPKYLFRKEGQNVTLSCEQNLNHDAMYWYRQDPGQGLRLIYYSQIVNDFQKGDIAEGYSVSREKKESFPLTVTSAQKNPTAFYLCASSADRSGYTFGSGTRLTVV.

The V call is TRBV7-9, the J call TRBJ2-2, with D perhaps TRBD1 (7 bases). The CDR3 has 16 residues. V was clipped by 5 bases and J by 5 bases, with 18 bases between them. Germline-derived CDR1 and CDR2 are SEHNR and FQNEAQ (reference sequence). CDR3: CASSIRQGGGTGELFF. As DNA, the CDR3 is TGTGCCAGCAGCATAAGACAGGGAGGCGGAACCGGGGAGCTGTTTTTT.

The V call is TRBV6-1, the J call TRBJ1-4, with D possibly being TRBD1 (5 bases). Trimming took off 6 bases at V and 6 bases at J, with 14 bases between the two ends. The V gene's germline CDR1 is MNHNS and CDR2 SASEGT. This CDR3 contains 14 residues. Here the CDR3 DNA reads TGTGCCAGCAGGGGGGGAGGGAGTGATGAAAAACTGTTTTTT. Translating it yields CASRGGGSDEKLFF.

The rearrangement links TRBV6-5 to TRBJ1-5; possible D gene TRBD1, 6 bases. This CDR3 is 15 amino acids long. CDR1 and CDR2 from the germline V gene are MNHEY and SVGAGI. V lost 0 bases, J lost 4 bases, and 10 bases lay in between. The CDR3 region has the DNA TGTGCCAGCAGTTACTCGTCAGGGGCAAATCAGCCCCAGCATTTT. It codes for CASSYSSGANQPQHF.

The V and J genes are TRBV5-1 and TRBJ1-3; no clear D. V was shortened by 2 bases and J by 3 bases, with 9 bases between the two germline ends. The CDR3 runs 14 residues. Germline V CDR1 and CDR2: SGHRS, YFSETQ. CDR3 nucleotides: TGCGCCAGCAGCTTATATGCTAGTGGAAACACCATATATTTT. Translating it yields CASSLYASGNTIYF.

The V call is TRBV13, the J call TRBJ2-5, with 9 positions matching TRBD2. Germline CDR1 PRHDT, CDR2 FYEKMQ (reference sequence). This CDR3 spans 16 amino acids. Trimming cost V 3 bases and J 0 bases; bases outside gene matches: 5. For the CDR3, the DNA is TGTGCCAGCAGCTTCCCTAGCGGGGTGTACCAAGAGACCCAGTACTTC. Residues: CASSFPSGVYQETQYF.

The J gene is TRBJ2-3, the V gene TRBV7-2; TRBD2 might be the D (5 bases). The ends were cut back, 0 bases at V and 1 base at J, with 8 bases in the middle. Germline values: CDR1 SGHTA, CDR2 FQGNSA. The length of the CDR3 is 15 residues. In DNA, the CDR3 is TGTGCCAGCAGCTTAGCGGGAGAGGGCACAGATACGCAGTATTTT. It codes for CASSLAGEGTDTQYF.

The rearrangement uses TRBV28 and TRBJ1-5, with D possibly matching TRBD1 (6 bases). The CDR3 contains 17 residues. V lost 10 bases to trimming and J lost 0 bases, with 22 bases between them. Germline CDR1 is MDHEN and CDR2 is SYDVKM. This chain's CDR3 is CATFSFVGAYSNQPQHF. CDR3 sequence (DNA): TGTGCCACATTCTCCTTCGTGGGGGCTTATAGCAATCAGCCCCAGCATTTT.

The chain links TRBV2 to TRBJ2-5; tentative D call: TRBD1 (5 bases). CDR3 length: 13 amino acids. Trimming left V 3 bases short and J 2 bases short, with 7 bases between. Germline loops: CDR1 SNHLY, CDR2 FYNNEI. This CDR3 reads CASSDRAQETQYF. CDR3 in DNA: TGTGCCAGCAGTGACAGGGCGCAAGAGACCCAGTACTTC.

The chain recombines TRBV7-2 with TRBJ1-1; 7 bases line up with TRBD1. J gave up 0 bases and V 4 bases, and 14 bases lay outside the gene matches. The CDR3 has 18 amino acids. Germline values: CDR1 SGHTA, CDR2 FQGNSA. Here the CDR3 DNA reads TGTGCCAGCAGCTCGAACAGGGGTTTTGTCGGCATGAACACTGAAGCTTTCTTT. Protein sequence: CASSSNRGFVGMNTEAFF.

This sequence joins TRBV5-1 and TRBJ2-2; 8 bases fit TRBD1. CDR3 length equals 13 residues. Germline CDR1 reads SGHRS; CDR2 reads YFSETQ. Losses at the gene ends were 4 bases for V and 6 bases for J; bases not matched to a gene: 2. The CDR3 is CASSQTGAGELFF. In DNA, the CDR3 is TGCGCCAGCAGCCAGACAGGGGCCGGGGAGCTGTTTTTT.

This chain uses TRBV10-3 with TRBJ1-5, with TRBD1 matching 9 bases. The CDR3 covers 13 residues. Losses at the gene ends were 4 bases for V and 7 bases for J; bases not matched to a gene: 2. Germline V gene lookup returns CDR1 ENHRY and CDR2 SYGVKD. CDR3 amino acids: CAISGDRDQPQHF. The CDR3 DNA follows: TGTGCCATCAGTGGGGACAGGGACCAGCCCCAGCATTTT.

This clone was seen more than once but under ten times. The CDR3, as DNA: TGTGCCAGCAGCCCCAGGGGTCCTTACGAGCAGTACTTC. Translated: CASSPRGPYEQYF. The genes are TRBV7-9 and TRBJ2-7; a weak D match, TRBD1 (6 bases). Germline loops: CDR1 SEHNR, CDR2 FQNEAQ (reference sequence). This CDR3 comprises 13 residues. The V gene lost 5 bases and the J gene lost 4 bases, with 12 bases spanning the gap.

The CDR3 sequence: CASSPGRGDQPQHF. In nucleotides, the CDR3 is TGCGCCAGCAGCCCGGGGAGGGGTGATCAGCCCCAGCATTTT. This sequence joins TRBV5-1 and TRBJ1-5; TRBD1 is a possible D gene (5 bases). CDR3 size: 14 residues. CDR1 SGHRS and CDR2 YFSETQ come from the germline V gene. Trimming removed 4 bases at V and 5 bases at J, with 13 bases between. Based on the CDR3 plus reference TRBV5-1 and TRBJ1-5, the full variable domain is KAGVTQTPRYLIKTRGQQVTLSCSPISGHRSVSWYQQTPGQGLQFLFEYFSETQRNKGNFPGRFSGRQFSNSRSEMNVSTLELGDSALYLCASSPGRGDQPQHFGDGTRLSIL.

The rearrangement joins TRBV13 to TRBJ2-2; D perhaps matches TRBD2 (5 bases). The ends were cut back, 5 bases at V and 0 bases at J, with 7 bases in the middle. The CDR3 runs 14 residues. Germline CDR1 reads PRHDT; CDR2 reads FYEKMQ (reference sequence). The CDR3 region is CASSERANTGELFF. In DNA, the CDR3 is TGTGCCAGCAGCGAGAGGGCGAACACCGGGGAGCTGTTTTTT.

This sequence joins TRBV2 and TRBJ1-5; 8 bases match TRBD1. The CDR3 extends over 15 amino acids. Germline assignment: CDR1 SNHLY and CDR2 FYNNEI. V shed 1 base, J shed 4 bases, and the junction held 3 bases outside the gene matches. The CDR3 here is CASSEGTGRNQPQHF. The CDR3 nucleotides read TGTGCCAGCAGTGAAGGGACAGGGAGAAATCAGCCCCAGCATTTT.

V usage is TRBV9 and J usage is TRBJ1-5, with D perhaps matching TRBD1 (6 bases). The V end was cut by 0 bases, the J end by 5 bases, with 6 bases between. Germline values: CDR1 SGDLS, CDR2 YYNGEE. This CDR3 has 13 residues. The CDR3: CASSVDRDQPQHF. The CDR3 DNA reads TGTGCCAGCAGCGTAGACAGGGATCAGCCCCAGCATTTT.

This chain links TRBV19 with TRBJ1-5, with D perhaps TRBD1 (6 bases). V was clipped by 4 bases and J by 7 bases, with 20 bases between them. Germline loops: CDR1 LNHDA, CDR2 SQIVND (reference sequence). The CDR3 extends over 16 amino acids. The CDR3 region is CASSTRSGAGDQPQHF. CDR3 bases: TGTGCCAGTAGTACCCGCAGCGGGGCAGGGGACCAGCCCCAGCATTTT.